A single sample is the source of the 30 T cell receptor beta chains below, sequenced in a study of shared clonotypes between healthy human individuals. Assay used: immunoSEQ multiplex PCR; TCRdb lists only in-frame clones, some missing. The sample includes some 320,000 clones, around 86% of them seen just once. Sequences were obtained from memory CD8+ T cells sorted from blood. Regarding subset: CD45RO+ cells pooled with CCR7-negative TemRA cells. These receptors came from a man aged 18 to 29 in good health.

The CDR3 DNA reads as TGTGCCATCAGTGAGTCTGCAGCCCCATCGGGAGTAGTCACCTTC. This gives the protein CAISESAAPSGVVTF. The chain combines TRBV10-3 with TRBJ1-2, with unresolved D. This CDR3 is built from 15 residues. Germline CDR1 is ENHRY and CDR2 is SYGVKD. The V end was cut by 0 bases, the J end by 13 bases, with 21 bases between.

The chain combines TRBV28 with TRBJ1-2; 9 nucleotides align to TRBD1. Per the germline V gene, CDR1 is MDHEN and CDR2 is SYDVKM. The V gene end was trimmed by 3 bases and the J gene end by 2 bases; junction bases not matched to a gene: 13. CDR3 size: 18 residues. DNA of the CDR3: TGTGCCAGCAGTTTTTGGCCCGCATCGGACAGGGGAAACTATGGCTACACCTTC. Encoded protein: CASSFWPASDRGNYGYTF.

This clone was found a few times. The V gene is TRBV4-1, the J gene TRBJ1-1; D gene unclear. Germline CDR1 is MGHRA and CDR2 is YSYEKL. CDR3 length equals 15 residues. The V gene lost 0 bases and the J gene lost 6 bases, with 14 bases spanning the gap. CDR3 loop: CASSQDRPFIAEAFF. The CDR3 region has the DNA TGCGCCAGCAGCCAAGATAGGCCTTTTATCGCTGAAGCTTTCTTT.

The rearrangement links TRBV4-3 to TRBJ2-3; no clear D. The CDR3 extends over 17 amino acids. V shed 1 base and J shed 3 bases, with 17 bases lying between them. Germline CDR1 and CDR2: LGHNA and YSLEER. The CDR3 coding sequence is TGCGCCAGCAGCCAAGTCCATCGCGCAGCCAAAACAGATACGCAGTATTTT. It translates to CASSQVHRAAKTDTQYF.

The chain employs TRBV5-1 and TRBJ2-3; a weak D match, TRBD1 (5 bases). The ends were cut back, 5 bases at V and 2 bases at J, with 12 bases in the middle. Germline V gene lookup returns CDR1 SGHRS and CDR2 YFSETQ. CDR3 length equals 14 residues. The CDR3 region is CASSGQGPTDTQYF. The CDR3 DNA follows: TGCGCCAGCAGTGGTCAGGGTCCCACAGATACGCAGTATTTT.

Here the CDR3 reads CATSRDLGHQIGSNQPQHF. The DNA of the CDR3 is TGTGCCACCAGCAGAGATCTGGGACACCAGATTGGAAGCAATCAGCCCCAGCATTTT. J is TRBJ1-5 and V is TRBV15, with a possible D match to TRBD1 (6 bases). This CDR3 contains 19 residues. Germline V lookup: CDR1 LNHNV, CDR2 YYDKDF (reference sequence). Deletions cut 0 bases from V and 1 base from J, with 19 bases between.

The gene calls are TRBV6-1 and TRBJ2-7; D possibly corresponds to TRBD2 (6 bases). With 3 bases removed from V and 2 bases from J, the gap between germline ends came to 11 bases. The CDR3 is 14 residues long. The germline V gene encodes CDR1 MNHNS and CDR2 SASEGT. The CDR3 coding sequence is TGTGCCAGCAGTGACGGCGGGGAGGCCTACGAGCAGTACTTC. Its translation: CASSDGGEAYEQYF.

V is TRBV7-9 and J is TRBJ2-1, with 7 positions matching TRBD2. Germline CDR1 and CDR2: SEHNR and FQNEAQ (reference sequence). This CDR3 comprises 14 residues. With V trimmed by 7 bases and J by 1 base, 4 bases remained unmatched. The chain's CDR3 is CASTIGGSYNEQFF. The CDR3, as DNA: TGTGCCAGCACGATCGGGGGGTCCTACAATGAGCAGTTCTTC.

V usage is TRBV18 and J usage is TRBJ2-7, with 9 nucleotides matching TRBD2. CDR3 size: 18 residues. CDR1 and CDR2 from the germline V gene are KGHSH and LQKENI. The V segment lost 2 bases and the J segment 5 bases; nucleotides outside the gene matches: 16. CDR3 bases: TGTGCCAGCTCACCAGGGGTTCAGGTGAGCGGGAGGTTCCACGAGCAGTACTTC. Its translation: CASSPGVQVSGRFHEQYF.

The chain links TRBV7-9 to TRBJ2-1; D is perhaps TRBD2 (6 bases). Germline V CDR1 and CDR2: SEHNR, FQNEAQ (reference sequence). CDR3 length: 13 amino acids. The V and J ends lost 4 bases and 7 bases respectively, with 11 bases between them. The CDR3 here is CASSWGVTNEQFF. In DNA form, the CDR3 reads TGTGCCAGCAGCTGGGGGGTGACGAATGAGCAGTTCTTC.

The rearrangement uses TRBV9 and TRBJ1-1; D not certain. Germline CDR1 SGDLS, CDR2 YYNGEE. This CDR3 region has 13 residues. V was pared by 0 bases and J by 5 bases, with 8 bases between. CDR3 nucleotide sequence: TGTGCCAGCAGCGTAGTTCGGGAGACTGAAGCTTTCTTT. Protein product: CASSVVRETEAFF.

V usage is TRBV7-9 and J usage is TRBJ2-7; 10 nucleotides align to TRBD2. CDR1 is SEHNR and CDR2 is FQNEAQ in the germline V gene (reference sequence). Trimming cost V 4 bases and J 0 bases; bases outside gene matches: 12. The CDR3 extends over 18 amino acids. The CDR3 region has the DNA TGTGCCAGCAGCTCTCGACTAGCGGGTCTACCCGACTCCTACGAGCAGTACTTC. Its translation: CASSSRLAGLPDSYEQYF.

The V call is TRBV4-3, the J call TRBJ1-6; TRBD1 aligns across 7 bases. CDR1 and CDR2 (germline): LGHNA, YSLEER. V lost 3 bases, J lost 7 bases, and 3 bases stayed unmatched. CDR3 length equals 14 residues. CDR3 protein: CASSHRGGNSPLHF. The CDR3 nucleotides are TGCGCCAGCAGCCATAGAGGGGGCAATTCACCCCTCCACTTT.

The rearrangement uses TRBV9 and TRBJ2-5; D is uncertain. This CDR3 has 13 amino acids. Trimming cost V 3 bases and J 3 bases, with 9 bases left between them. The germline CDR1 and CDR2 sequences are SGDLS and YYNGEE. This chain's CDR3 is CASSASAKETQYF. The CDR3 nucleotides are TGTGCCAGCAGCGCCAGCGCAAAAGAGACCCAGTACTTC.

Only a few counts were recorded for this clone. V is TRBV6-5 and J is TRBJ1-2; a weak D match, TRBD1 (5 bases). This CDR3 contains 13 residues. CDR1 MNHEY and CDR2 SVGAGI come from the germline V gene. V lost 2 bases, J lost 8 bases, and 12 bases lay in between. CDR3 DNA: TGTGCCAGCAGTTACGATTGGGGCCGGGGCTACACCTTC. Translated, it gives CASSYDWGRGYTF.

V and J are TRBV29-1 and TRBJ2-7; D gene uncertain. The CDR3 loop spans 15 amino acids. Germline V gives CDR1 SQVTM, CDR2 ANQGSEA. Trimming took off 0 bases at V and 0 bases at J, with 12 bases between the two ends. In nucleotides, the CDR3 is TGCAGCGTTGAAGATCGAACAAAAAGCTCCTACGAGCAGTACTTC. Translated: CSVEDRTKSSYEQYF.

This rearrangement joins TRBV27 to TRBJ2-3; 7 bases agree with TRBD1. The V gene end was trimmed by 6 bases and the J gene end by 2 bases; junction bases not matched to a gene: 5. The CDR3 loop spans 14 amino acids. CDR1 and CDR2 from the germline V gene are MNHEY and SMNVEV (reference sequence). The CDR3 spells CASSHRGATDTQYF. In nucleotides, the CDR3 is TGTGCCAGCAGCCACAGGGGAGCCACAGATACGCAGTATTTT.

This clone was seen a single time. The V and J genes are TRBV9 and TRBJ1-4; 7 bases match TRBD1. The germline gives CDR1 SGDLS, CDR2 YYNGEE. Trimming removed 3 bases from V and 8 bases from J; junction bases left unmatched: 13. The CDR3 is made up of 16 amino acids. The CDR3 DNA is TGTGCCAGCAGCGCTTCTTGGGAGGGGGCAGGAGAAAAACTGTTTTTT. Translating gives CASSASWEGAGEKLFF.

The sample holds one count of this clone. V is TRBV19 and J is TRBJ2-2; D is ambiguous. Germline V gene lookup returns CDR1 LNHDA and CDR2 SQIVND (reference sequence). Trimming cost V 7 bases and J 5 bases, with 11 bases left between them. This CDR3 is built from 13 residues. DNA for the CDR3: TGTGCCAGTACCACACCCGAAACCGGGGAGCTGTTTTTT. Amino acids: CASTTPETGELFF.

Note on this clone: The junction does not match germline at one end; this may be a read error. The J gene is TRBJ2-7, the V gene TRBV6-5, with D unresolved. Germline V lookup: CDR1 MNHEY, CDR2 SVGAGI. This CDR3 region has 16 residues. CDR3 nucleotides: TGTGCCAGCAGTTACTCTCCCGGACCCCTCTCCCACGAGCAGTACTTC. As protein: CASSYSPGPLSHEQYF.

This clone came up once. This chain connects TRBV7-6 to TRBJ1-2, with a possible D match to TRBD1 (5 bases). CDR3 length: 14 residues. CDR1 SGHVS and CDR2 FNYEAQ come from the germline V gene. V was cut by 5 bases and J by 5 bases, with 15 bases left in between. CDR3 region: CASSPSGGVYGYTF. The CDR3 nucleotides read TGTGCCAGCAGCCCCAGCGGGGGGGTTTATGGCTACACCTTC.

The gene calls are TRBV6-5 and TRBJ1-1; D is unresolved. The V and J ends lost 8 bases and 1 base respectively, with 8 bases between them. The CDR3 consists of 12 residues. The germline CDR1 and CDR2 sequences are MNHEY and SVGAGI. This chain's CDR3 is CASWVSNTEAFF. The CDR3 nucleotides are TGTGCCAGCTGGGTTTCGAACACTGAAGCTTTCTTT.

The V call is TRBV7-6, the J call TRBJ2-2, with TRBD2 matching 9 bases. Germline CDR1 and CDR2: SGHVS and FNYEAQ. The CDR3 spans 18 residues. V shed 5 bases, J shed 4 bases, and the junction held 14 bases outside the gene matches. CDR3 coding DNA: TGTGCCAGCAGCCCCGGCTTTTGGCGGGAGGGAGGCACCGGGGAGCTGTTTTTT. It yields the protein CASSPGFWREGGTGELFF.

This chain joins TRBV2 and TRBJ2-7; TRBD2 might be the D (6 bases). The germline CDR1 and CDR2 sequences are SNHLY and FYNNEI. The CDR3 has 13 amino acids. V lost 7 bases, J lost 4 bases, and 14 bases lay in between. CDR3 protein: CASKSGERYEQYF. The CDR3 DNA reads as TGTGCCAGCAAATCGGGAGAAAGGTACGAGCAGTACTTC.

The chain joins TRBV12-5 to TRBJ2-7; D not certain. CDR3 length equals 14 residues. Germline CDR1 is LGHNT and CDR2 is FRNRAP. Trimming removed 2 bases at V and 5 bases at J, with 13 bases between. The CDR3 DNA is TGTGCTAGTGGTTTGTATTATGGGAACCACGAGCAGTACTTC. This gives the protein CASGLYYGNHEQYF.

The genes are TRBV19 and TRBJ1-5; tentative D call: TRBD1 (5 bases). The germline V and J ends were trimmed by 10 bases and 6 bases, with 19 bases remaining between them. The CDR3 length is 14 residues. Germline V gene sequence: CDR1 LNHDA, CDR2 SQIVND (reference sequence). CDR3 DNA: TGTGCCACGGGTGGACACACGAGCCTTCAGCCCCAGCATTTT. Translating gives CATGGHTSLQPQHF.

This clone appeared a few times. The chain carries TRBV9 and TRBJ2-3; unclear D gene. The V gene lost 0 bases and the J gene lost 0 bases, with 8 bases spanning the gap. CDR1 is SGDLS and CDR2 is YYNGEE in the germline V gene. The CDR3 spans 15 residues. The CDR3 region has the DNA TGTGCCAGCAGCGTAGGGGTTATGAGCACAGATACGCAGTATTTT. It is translated as CASSVGVMSTDTQYF. Complete variable domain (other parts from reference TRBV9 and TRBJ2-3): DSGVTQTPKHLITATGQRVTLRCSPRSGDLSVYWYQQSLDQGLQFLIQYYNGEERAKGNILERFSAQQFPDLHSELNLSSLELGDSALYFCASSVGVMSTDTQYFGPGTRLTVL.

The rearrangement joins TRBV9 to TRBJ1-5; TRBD1 might be the D (5 bases). Between the trimmed V and J ends, which lost 2 bases and 0 bases, there was a span of 6 bases. CDR3 size: 14 residues. Germline V gene lookup returns CDR1 SGDLS and CDR2 YYNGEE. The CDR3 coding sequence is TGTGCCAGCAGCGTTGACAGTAGCAATCAGCCCCAGCATTTT. This gives the protein CASSVDSSNQPQHF.

The V and J genes are TRBV27 and TRBJ2-3; D is perhaps TRBD1 (5 bases). V lost 6 bases and J lost 3, with 13 bases in between. The CDR3 has 14 residues. CDR1 is MNHEY and CDR2 is SMNVEV in the germline V gene (reference sequence). As DNA, the CDR3 is TGTGCCAGCAGGGGTCAGGGATTTACAGATACGCAGTATTTT. Translating it yields CASRGQGFTDTQYF.

The count of this clone is one. Here the CDR3 reads CASSLGLVNTGELFF. The CDR3 DNA reads as TGTGCCAGCAGCTTAGGACTAGTGAACACCGGGGAGCTGTTTTTT. The genes are TRBV13 and TRBJ2-2, with D possibly being TRBD2 (5 bases). From germline, CDR1 is PRHDT and CDR2 FYEKMQ (reference sequence). The V gene lost 0 bases and the J gene lost 1 base, with 6 bases spanning the gap. This CDR3 has 15 amino acids.